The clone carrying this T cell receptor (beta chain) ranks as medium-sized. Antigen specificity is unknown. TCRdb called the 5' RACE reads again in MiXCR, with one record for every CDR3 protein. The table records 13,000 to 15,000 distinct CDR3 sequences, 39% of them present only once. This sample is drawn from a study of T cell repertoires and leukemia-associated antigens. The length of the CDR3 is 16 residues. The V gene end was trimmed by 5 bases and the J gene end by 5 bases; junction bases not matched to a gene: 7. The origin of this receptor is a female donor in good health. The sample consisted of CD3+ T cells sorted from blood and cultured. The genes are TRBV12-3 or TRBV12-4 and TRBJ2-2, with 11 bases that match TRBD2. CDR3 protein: CASSRQTSGVTGELFF. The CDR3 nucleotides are TGTGCCAGCAGTCGACAGACTAGCGGGGTTACCGGGGAGCTGTTTTTT.